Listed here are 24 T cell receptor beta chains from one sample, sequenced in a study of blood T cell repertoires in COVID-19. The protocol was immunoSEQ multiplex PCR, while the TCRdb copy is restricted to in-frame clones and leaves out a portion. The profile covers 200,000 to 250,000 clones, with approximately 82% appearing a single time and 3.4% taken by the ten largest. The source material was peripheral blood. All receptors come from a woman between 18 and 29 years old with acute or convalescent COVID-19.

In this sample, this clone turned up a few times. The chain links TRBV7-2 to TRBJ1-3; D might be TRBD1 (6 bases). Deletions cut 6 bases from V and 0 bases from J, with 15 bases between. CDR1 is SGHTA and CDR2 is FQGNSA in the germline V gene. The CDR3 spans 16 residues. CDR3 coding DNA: TGTGCCAGCAGAAGGGGGGGGCGGTTCTCTGGAAACACCATATATTTT. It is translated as CASRRGGRFSGNTIYF.

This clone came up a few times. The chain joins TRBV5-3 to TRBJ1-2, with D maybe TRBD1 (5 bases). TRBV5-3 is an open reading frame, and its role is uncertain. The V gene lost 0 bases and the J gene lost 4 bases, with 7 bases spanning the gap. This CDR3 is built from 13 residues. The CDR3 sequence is CARSLVGGYGYTF. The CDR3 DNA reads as TGTGCCAGAAGCTTGGTGGGGGGCTATGGCTACACCTTC.

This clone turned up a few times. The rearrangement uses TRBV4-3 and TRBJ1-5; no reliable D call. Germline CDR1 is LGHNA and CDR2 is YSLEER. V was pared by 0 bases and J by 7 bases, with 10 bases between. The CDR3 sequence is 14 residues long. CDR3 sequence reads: CASSQDQRGQPQHF. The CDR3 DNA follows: TGCGCCAGCAGCCAAGACCAGCGTGGGCAGCCCCAGCATTTT.

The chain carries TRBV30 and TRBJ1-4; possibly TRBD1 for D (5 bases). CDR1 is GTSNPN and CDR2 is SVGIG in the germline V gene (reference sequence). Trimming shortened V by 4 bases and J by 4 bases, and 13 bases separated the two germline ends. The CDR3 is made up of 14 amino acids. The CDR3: CAWNSDRVNEKLFF. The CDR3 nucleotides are TGTGCCTGGAATTCTGACAGAGTTAATGAAAAACTGTTTTTT.

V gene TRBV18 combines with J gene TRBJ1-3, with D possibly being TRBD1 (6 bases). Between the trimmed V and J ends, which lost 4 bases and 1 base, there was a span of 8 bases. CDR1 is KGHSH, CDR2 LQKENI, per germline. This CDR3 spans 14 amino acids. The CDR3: CASSLDSSGNTIYF. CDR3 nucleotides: TGTGCCAGCTCACTGGACAGTTCTGGAAACACCATATATTTT.

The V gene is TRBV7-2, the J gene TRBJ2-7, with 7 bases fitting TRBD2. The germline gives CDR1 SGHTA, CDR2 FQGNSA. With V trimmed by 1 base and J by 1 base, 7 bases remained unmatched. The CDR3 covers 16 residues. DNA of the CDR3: TGTGCCAGCAGCTTAGGGAGCGGGACTCCGTCCTACGAGCAGTACTTC. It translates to CASSLGSGTPSYEQYF. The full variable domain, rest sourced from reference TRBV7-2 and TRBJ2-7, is GAGVSQSPSNKVTEKGKDVELRCDPISGHTALYWYRQSLGQGLEFLIYFQGNSAPDKSGLPSDRFSAERTGGSVSTLTIQRTQQEDSAVYLCASSLGSGTPSYEQYFGPGTRLTVT.

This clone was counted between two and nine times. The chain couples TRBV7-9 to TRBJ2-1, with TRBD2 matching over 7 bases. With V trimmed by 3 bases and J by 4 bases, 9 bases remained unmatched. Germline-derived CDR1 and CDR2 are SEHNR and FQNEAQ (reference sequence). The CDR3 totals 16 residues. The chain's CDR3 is CASSLGRELWYNEQFF. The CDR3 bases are TGTGCCAGCAGCTTGGGGCGGGAGCTTTGGTACAATGAGCAGTTCTTC.

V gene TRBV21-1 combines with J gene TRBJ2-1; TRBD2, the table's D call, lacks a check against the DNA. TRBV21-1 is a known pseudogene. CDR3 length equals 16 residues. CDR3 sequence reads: CASSLREVGSYNEQFF. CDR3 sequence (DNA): TGTGCCAGCAGCCTGCGGGAGGTGGGCTCCTACAATGAGCAGTTCTTC.

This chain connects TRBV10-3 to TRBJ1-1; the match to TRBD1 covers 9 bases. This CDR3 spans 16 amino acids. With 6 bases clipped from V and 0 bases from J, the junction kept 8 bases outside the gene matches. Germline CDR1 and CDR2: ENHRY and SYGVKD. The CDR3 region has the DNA TGTGCCATCAGCGGGGGACAGGGTGGCATGAACACTGAAGCTTTCTTT. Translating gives CAISGGQGGMNTEAFF.

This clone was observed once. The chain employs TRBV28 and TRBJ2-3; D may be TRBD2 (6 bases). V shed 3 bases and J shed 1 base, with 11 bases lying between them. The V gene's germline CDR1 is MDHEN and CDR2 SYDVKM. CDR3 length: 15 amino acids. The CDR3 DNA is TGTGCCAGCAGTTTGGCGGGAAAGGGCACAGATACGCAGTATTTT. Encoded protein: CASSLAGKGTDTQYF.

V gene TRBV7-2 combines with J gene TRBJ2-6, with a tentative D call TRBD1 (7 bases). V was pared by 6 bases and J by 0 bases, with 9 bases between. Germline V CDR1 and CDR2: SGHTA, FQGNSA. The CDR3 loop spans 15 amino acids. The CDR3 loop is CASSQGGSGANVLTF. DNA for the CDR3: TGTGCCAGCAGTCAGGGGGGCTCTGGGGCCAACGTCCTGACTTTC. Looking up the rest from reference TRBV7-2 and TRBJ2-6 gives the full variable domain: GAGVSQSPSNKVTEKGKDVELRCDPISGHTALYWYRQSLGQGLEFLIYFQGNSAPDKSGLPSDRFSAERTGGSVSTLTIQRTQQEDSAVYLCASSQGGSGANVLTFGAGSRLTVL.

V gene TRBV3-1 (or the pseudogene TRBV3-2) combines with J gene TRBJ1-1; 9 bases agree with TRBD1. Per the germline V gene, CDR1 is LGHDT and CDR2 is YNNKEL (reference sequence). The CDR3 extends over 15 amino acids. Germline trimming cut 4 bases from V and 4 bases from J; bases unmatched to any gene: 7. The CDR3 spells CASSPYRGHGTEAFF. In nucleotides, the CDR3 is TGTGCCAGCAGCCCATACAGGGGGCACGGCACTGAAGCTTTCTTT.

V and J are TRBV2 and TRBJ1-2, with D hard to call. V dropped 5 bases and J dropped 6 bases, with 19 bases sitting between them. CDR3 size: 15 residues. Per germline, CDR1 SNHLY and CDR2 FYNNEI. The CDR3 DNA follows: TGTGCCAGCAGTCGCGAGATCGGGAATACTGATGGCTACACCTTC. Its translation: CASSREIGNTDGYTF. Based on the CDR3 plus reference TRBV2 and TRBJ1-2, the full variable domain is EPEVTQTPSHQVTQMGQEVILRCVPISNHLYFYWYRQILGQKVEFLVSFYNNEISEKSEIFDDQFSVERPDGSNFTLKIRSTKLEDSAMYFCASSREIGNTDGYTFGSGTRLTVV.

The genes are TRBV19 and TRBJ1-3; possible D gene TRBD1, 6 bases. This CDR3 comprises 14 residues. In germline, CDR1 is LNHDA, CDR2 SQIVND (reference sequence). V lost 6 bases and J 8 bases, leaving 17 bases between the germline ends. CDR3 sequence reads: CASSRGDEEDTIYF. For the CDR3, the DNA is TGTGCCAGTAGCAGGGGAGATGAAGAGGACACCATATATTTT.

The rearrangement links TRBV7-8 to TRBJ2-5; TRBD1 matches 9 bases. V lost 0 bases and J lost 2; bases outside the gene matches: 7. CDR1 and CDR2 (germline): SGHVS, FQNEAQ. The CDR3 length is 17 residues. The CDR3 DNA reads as TGTGCCAGCAGCTTAGCAGGGTGGGACAGGGAACAAGAGACCCAGTACTTC. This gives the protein CASSLAGWDREQETQYF.

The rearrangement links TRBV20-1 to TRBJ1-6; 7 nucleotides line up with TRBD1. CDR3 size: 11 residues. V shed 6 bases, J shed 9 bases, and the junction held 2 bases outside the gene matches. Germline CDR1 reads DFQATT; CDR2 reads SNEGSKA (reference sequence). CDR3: CSASGGSPLHF. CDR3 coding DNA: TGCAGTGCGTCAGGGGGTTCACCCCTCCACTTT.

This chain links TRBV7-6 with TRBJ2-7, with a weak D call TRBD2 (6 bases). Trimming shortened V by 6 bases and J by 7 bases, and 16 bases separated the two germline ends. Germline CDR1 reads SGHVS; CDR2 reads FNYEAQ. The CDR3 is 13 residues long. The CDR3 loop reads CASSYTPGSEQYF. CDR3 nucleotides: TGTGCCAGCAGTTACACACCCGGGAGTGAGCAGTACTTC.

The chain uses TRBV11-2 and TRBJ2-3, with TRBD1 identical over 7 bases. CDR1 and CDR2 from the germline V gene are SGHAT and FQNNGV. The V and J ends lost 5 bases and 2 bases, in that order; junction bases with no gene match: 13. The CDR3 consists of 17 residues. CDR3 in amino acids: CASSKLPGQLITDTQYF. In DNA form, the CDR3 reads TGTGCCAGCAGCAAACTCCCGGGACAGCTAATCACAGATACGCAGTATTTT.

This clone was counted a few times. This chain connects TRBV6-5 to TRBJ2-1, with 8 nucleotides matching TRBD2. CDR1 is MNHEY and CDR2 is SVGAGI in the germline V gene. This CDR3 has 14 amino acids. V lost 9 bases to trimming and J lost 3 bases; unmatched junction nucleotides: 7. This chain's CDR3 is CASWVAGIYNEQFF. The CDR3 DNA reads TGTGCCAGTTGGGTAGCGGGAATCTACAATGAGCAGTTCTTC.

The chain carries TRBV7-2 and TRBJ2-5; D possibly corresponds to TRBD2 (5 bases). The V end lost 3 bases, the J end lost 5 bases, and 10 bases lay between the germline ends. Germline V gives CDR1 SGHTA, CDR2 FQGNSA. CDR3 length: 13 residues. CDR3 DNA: TGTGCCAGCAGCTTCCTGAGGGAGGAGACCCAGTACTTC. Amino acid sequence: CASSFLREETQYF.

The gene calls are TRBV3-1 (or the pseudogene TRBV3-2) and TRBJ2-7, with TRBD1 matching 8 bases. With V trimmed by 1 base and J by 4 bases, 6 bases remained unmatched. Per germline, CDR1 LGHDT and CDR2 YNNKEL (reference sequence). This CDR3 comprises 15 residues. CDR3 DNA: TGTGCCAGCAGCCAAGGGGCAGGGGGCAAGTACGAGCAGTACTTC. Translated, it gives CASSQGAGGKYEQYF.

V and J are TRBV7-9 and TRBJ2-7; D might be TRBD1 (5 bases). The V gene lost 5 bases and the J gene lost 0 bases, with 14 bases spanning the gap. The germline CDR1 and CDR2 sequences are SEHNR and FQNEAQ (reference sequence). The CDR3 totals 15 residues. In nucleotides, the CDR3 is TGTGCCAGCAGCCCTGGACATAGAAGCTCCTACGAGCAGTACTTC. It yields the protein CASSPGHRSSYEQYF.

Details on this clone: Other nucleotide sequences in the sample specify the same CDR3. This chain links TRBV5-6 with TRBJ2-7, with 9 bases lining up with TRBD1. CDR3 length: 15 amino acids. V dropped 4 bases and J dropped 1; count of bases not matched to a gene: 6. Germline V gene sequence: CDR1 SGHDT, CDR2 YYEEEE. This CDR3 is CASSLGQGSSYEQYF. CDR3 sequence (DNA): TGTGCCAGCAGCCTCGGACAGGGGTCTTCCTACGAGCAGTACTTC.

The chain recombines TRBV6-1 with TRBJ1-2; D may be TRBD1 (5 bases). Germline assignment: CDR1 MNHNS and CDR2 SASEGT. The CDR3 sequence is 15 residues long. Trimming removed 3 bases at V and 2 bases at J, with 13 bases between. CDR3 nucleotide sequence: TGTGCCAGCAGTGACCCCACAGGATCGAACTATGGCTACACCTTC. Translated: CASSDPTGSNYGYTF.